Listed here are 27 T cell receptor beta chains from one sample, sequenced in a study of blood T cell repertoires in COVID-19. Measured with immunoSEQ multiplex PCR; TCRdb has only the in-frame clones, and not every one. The sample contains 300,000 to 350,000 clones, roughly 90% of which appear only once. The sample comprised peripheral blood. The receptors stem from a woman in her 30s with COVID-19, enrolled during active disease.

This chain uses TRBV3-1 (or the pseudogene TRBV3-2) with TRBJ1-2; perhaps TRBD1 as D (5 bases). V shed 1 base and J shed 4 bases, with 13 bases lying between them. The CDR3 covers 15 residues. Germline CDR1 and CDR2: LGHDT and YNNKEL (reference sequence). CDR3 loop: CASSQGGGRVYGYTF. The CDR3 DNA reads TGTGCCAGCAGCCAAGGCGGGGGTAGGGTCTATGGCTACACCTTC.

The sample holds one count of this clone. This sequence joins TRBV10-3 and TRBJ2-4; 7 nucleotides match TRBD2. The CDR3 runs to 16 residues. Germline assignment: CDR1 ENHRY and CDR2 SYGVKD. V gave up 2 bases and J gave up 5 bases; unmatched junction bases: 9. The CDR3 bases are TGTGCCATCAGTGAGGATACTAGCGAAAGGCAAAACATTCAGTACTTC. This encodes CAISEDTSERQNIQYF.

This rearrangement joins TRBV5-1 to TRBJ2-7; 12 nucleotides match TRBD2. The CDR3 has 16 residues. V was pared by 0 bases and J by 5 bases, with 6 bases of the junction left unmatched. Germline lookup yields CDR1 SGHRS and CDR2 YFSETQ. For the CDR3, the DNA is TGCGCCAGCAGCTTGGGATCTAGCGGGAGGGCCAACGAGCAGTACTTC. As protein: CASSLGSSGRANEQYF.

This chain uses TRBV19 with TRBJ2-1; 11 nucleotides align to TRBD2. There are 15 residues in the CDR3. Germline CDR1 reads LNHDA; CDR2 reads SQIVND (reference sequence). V gave up 1 base and J gave up 8 bases; unmatched junction bases: 4. CDR3 bases: TGTGCCAGTAGTATAGTAACTAGCGGGAGCCATGAGCAGTTCTTC. Its protein product is CASSIVTSGSHEQFF.

V usage is TRBV4-2 and J usage is TRBJ2-5; 14 bases fit TRBD2. The CDR3 contains 17 residues. Germline V gene sequence: CDR1 LGHNA, CDR2 YNFKEQ. V trimming: 3 bases; J trimming: 4 bases; junction bases outside the gene matches: 7. CDR3: CASSQGGTSGRRETQYF. In DNA, the CDR3 is TGTGCCAGCAGCCAGGGCGGGACTAGCGGGAGACGAGAGACCCAGTACTTC.

The table lists this clone with a few counts. This chain joins TRBV18 and TRBJ1-1, with D maybe TRBD1 (5 bases). The CDR3 extends over 15 amino acids. Germline V gives CDR1 KGHSH, CDR2 LQKENI. V dropped 1 base and J dropped 1 base, with 10 bases sitting between them. This CDR3 reads CASSPQADRNTEAFF. CDR3 DNA: TGTGCCAGCTCACCACAAGCCGACAGGAACACTGAAGCTTTCTTT.

This rearrangement joins TRBV5-4 to TRBJ1-5, with D possibly matching TRBD1 (6 bases). Germline lookup yields CDR1 SGHNT and CDR2 YYREEE (reference sequence). This CDR3 contains 17 residues. The V gene lost 0 bases and the J gene lost 0 bases, with 13 bases spanning the gap. The DNA of the CDR3 is TGTGCCAGCAGCTTGGAGGGGGGGGGCCCTAGCAATCAGCCCCAGCATTTT. Protein sequence: CASSLEGGGPSNQPQHF.

This clone was observed many times. The V gene is TRBV19, the J gene TRBJ1-5; D perhaps matches TRBD1 (5 bases). Looked up from germline, CDR1 is LNHDA and CDR2 is SQIVND (reference sequence). The CDR3 has 14 amino acids. The DNA of the CDR3 is TGTGCAACCGGCATCACAGGTAGCAATCAGCCCCAGCATTTT. Encoded protein: CATGITGSNQPQHF.

The gene calls are TRBV19 and TRBJ1-5, with D perhaps TRBD1 (5 bases). This CDR3 is 12 amino acids long. CDR1 and CDR2 from the germline V gene are LNHDA and SQIVND (reference sequence). The ends were cut back, 10 bases at V and 3 bases at J, with 10 bases in the middle. CDR3 coding DNA: TGTGCCACCAGGGTTAACAATCAGCCCCAGCATTTT. Its protein is CATRVNNQPQHF.

The CDR3 loop is CASSLLAKETQYF. DNA of the CDR3: TGTGCCAGCAGCTTACTAGCGAAAGAGACCCAGTACTTC. The chain carries TRBV7-9 and TRBJ2-5; weak D call: TRBD2 (6 bases). Germline-derived CDR1 and CDR2 are SEHNR and FQNEAQ (reference sequence). Trimming took 2 bases from V and 3 from J, leaving 7 bases between them. CDR3 length: 13 residues. Supplemented by reference TRBV7-9 and TRBJ2-5, the full variable domain reads DTGVSQNPRHKITKRGQNVTFRCDPISEHNRLYWYRQTLGQGPEFLTYFQNEAQLEKSRLLSDRFSAERPKGSFSTLEIQRTEQGDSAMYLCASSLLAKETQYFGPGTRLLVL.

The chain is built from TRBV7-8 and TRBJ1-1; no definite D call. CDR3 size: 15 residues. The germline V gene has CDR1 SGHVS and CDR2 FQNEAQ. V was clipped by 0 bases and J by 0 bases, with 8 bases between them. The CDR3 DNA reads as TGTGCCAGCAGCTTAGCGCCGAGAATGAACACTGAAGCTTTCTTT. Residues: CASSLAPRMNTEAFF. Using reference TRBV7-8 and TRBJ1-1 for the parts outside the CDR3, the full variable domain is GAGVSQSPRYKVAKRGQDVALRCDPISGHVSLFWYQQALGQGPEFLTYFQNEAQLDKSGLPSDRFFAERPEGSVSTLKIQRTQQEDSAVYLCASSLAPRMNTEAFFGQGTRLTVV.

The chain combines TRBV5-8 with TRBJ1-5; 8 bases agree with TRBD1. The CDR3 totals 15 residues. Germline CDR1 SGHTS, CDR2 YDEGEE. The V gene end was trimmed by 0 bases and the J gene end by 3 bases; junction bases not matched to a gene: 2. CDR3 in amino acids: CASSLGQGNNQPQHF. CDR3 bases: TGTGCCAGCAGCTTGGGACAGGGGAACAATCAGCCCCAGCATTTT.

V usage is TRBV24-1 and J usage is TRBJ2-2; the match to TRBD1 covers 7 bases. From germline, CDR1 is KGHDR and CDR2 SFDVKD. The CDR3 length is 15 residues. After removal of 9 bases from V and 2 bases from J, the junction contained 8 bases not matched to a gene. The CDR3 DNA reads TGTGCCACCCAGACAGACAGGGAAAACACCGGGGAGCTGTTTTTT. As protein: CATQTDRENTGELFF.

The chain uses TRBV10-3 and TRBJ2-5; tentative D call: TRBD2 (7 bases). V shed 4 bases and J shed 5 bases, with 11 bases lying between them. Germline values: CDR1 ENHRY, CDR2 SYGVKD. The length of the CDR3 is 13 residues. The CDR3 spells CAISVAGAETQYF. The CDR3 coding sequence is TGTGCCATCAGTGTGGCGGGGGCTGAGACCCAGTACTTC.

This clone was seen only once. The J gene is TRBJ2-1, the V gene TRBV10-1; possibly TRBD2 for D (6 bases). The germline CDR1 and CDR2 sequences are WNHNN and SYGVQD (reference sequence). The V and J ends lost 0 bases and 0 bases respectively, with 6 bases between them. This CDR3 comprises 15 residues. This CDR3 is CASSESGGSYNEQFF. CDR3 sequence (DNA): TGCGCCAGCAGTGAGTCGGGGGGCTCCTACAATGAGCAGTTCTTC.

The chain carries TRBV30 and TRBJ2-1; 7 positions agree with TRBD2. V lost 0 bases, J lost 16 bases, and 15 bases stayed unmatched. CDR1 is GTSNPN and CDR2 is SVGIG in the germline V gene (reference sequence). This CDR3 spans 14 amino acids. CDR3: CAWSVHQQGRAEFF. The CDR3 DNA reads TGTGCCTGGAGTGTACACCAGCAAGGGAGGGCCGAATTCTTC.

The chain has TRBV30 and TRBJ2-2; 8 bases agree with TRBD2. The V gene end was trimmed by 0 bases and the J gene end by 5 bases; junction bases not matched to a gene: 14. From germline, CDR1 is GTSNPN and CDR2 SVGIG (reference sequence). This CDR3 has 18 residues. This CDR3 reads CAWSVSSSGSKGTGELFF. For the CDR3, the DNA is TGTGCCTGGAGTGTATCTTCCAGCGGGAGTAAGGGAACCGGGGAGCTGTTTTTT.

This clone appeared a single time. The chain is built from TRBV2 and TRBJ2-7; TRBD1 matches 7 bases. In germline, CDR1 is SNHLY, CDR2 FYNNEI. This CDR3 spans 14 amino acids. The trim removed 4 bases at V and 2 bases at J, leaving 5 bases unmatched. The CDR3 loop reads CASSADRATYEQYF. The CDR3 nucleotides read TGTGCCAGCAGTGCCGACAGGGCAACCTACGAGCAGTACTTC.

The rearrangement uses TRBV27 and TRBJ1-4; no reliable D call. Trimming removed 5 bases at V and 7 bases at J, with 14 bases between. Germline V gene lookup returns CDR1 MNHEY and CDR2 SMNVEV (reference sequence). The CDR3 runs 14 residues. The DNA for the CDR3 is TGTGCCAGCAGTAGGAGGAAATCGACTGAAAAACTGTTTTTT. It translates to CASSRRKSTEKLFF.

The chain employs TRBV11-2 and TRBJ2-5, with TRBD1 identical over 12 bases. With 5 bases clipped from V and 5 bases from J, the junction kept 3 bases outside the gene matches. This CDR3 region has 14 residues. Looked up from germline, CDR1 is SGHAT and CDR2 is FQNNGV. CDR3 protein: CASSPGTGGETQYF. CDR3 DNA sequence: TGTGCCAGCAGCCCCGGGACAGGGGGCGAGACCCAGTACTTC.

The V and J genes are TRBV7-6 and TRBJ2-2, with 7 bases fitting TRBD1. The CDR3 contains 16 residues. Trimming took 5 bases from V and 6 from J; bases not matched to a gene: 12. Germline CDR1 reads SGHVS; CDR2 reads FNYEAQ. The CDR3 DNA is TGTGCCAGCAGCGGCCGACAGGGATCTAAACCCGGGGAGCTGTTTTTT. It yields the protein CASSGRQGSKPGELFF.

The chain links TRBV11-2 to TRBJ1-1; 9 bases are shared with TRBD1. The trim removed 5 bases at V and 1 base at J, leaving 2 bases unmatched. CDR1 and CDR2 from the germline V gene are SGHAT and FQNNGV. The CDR3 is made up of 14 amino acids. CDR3 sequence: CASSAGQGNTEAFF. The CDR3, as DNA: TGTGCCAGCAGCGCGGGACAGGGGAACACTGAAGCTTTCTTT.

The genes are TRBV3-1 (or the pseudogene TRBV3-2) and TRBJ2-3; 8 positions agree with TRBD1. V shed 5 bases, J shed 2 bases, and the junction held 15 bases outside the gene matches. CDR1 and CDR2 (germline): LGHDT, YNNKEL (reference sequence). The CDR3 runs 18 residues. CDR3 in amino acids: CASSFFLGQGLNTDTQYF. The CDR3, as DNA: TGTGCCAGCAGCTTCTTTTTAGGACAGGGATTAAACACAGATACGCAGTATTTT.

The chain combines TRBV10-3 with TRBJ2-2; 9 nucleotides line up with TRBD1. CDR3 length: 15 residues. Trimming took 8 bases from V and 1 from J; bases not matched to a gene: 5. Per the germline V gene, CDR1 is ENHRY and CDR2 is SYGVKD. CDR3 residues: CAIRRGQGNTGELFF. The CDR3, as DNA: TGTGCCATCCGGCGGGGACAGGGGAACACCGGGGAGCTGTTTTTT.

V and J are TRBV28 and TRBJ1-2, with no clear D. V was shortened by 1 base and J by 7 bases, with 16 bases between the two germline ends. The V gene's germline CDR1 is MDHEN and CDR2 SYDVKM. The CDR3 covers 15 residues. CDR3 nucleotides: TGTGCCAGCAGTTTATACACTGGTTCGGGGTTTGGCTACACCTTC. Its translation is CASSLYTGSGFGYTF.

V is TRBV27 and J is TRBJ1-5, with no clear D. The length of the CDR3 is 14 residues. In germline, CDR1 is MNHEY, CDR2 SMNVEV (reference sequence). Trimming pared 5 bases from V and 2 bases from J, leaving 10 bases between. The CDR3 sequence is CASSLARGNQPQHF. CDR3 DNA: TGTGCCAGCAGTCTCGCACGGGGCAATCAGCCCCAGCATTTT.

The genes are TRBV5-4 and TRBJ1-1; D might be TRBD1 (5 bases). The length of the CDR3 is 13 residues. The V gene lost 3 bases and the J gene lost 6 bases, with 12 bases spanning the gap. Germline assignment: CDR1 SGHNT and CDR2 YYREEE (reference sequence). The CDR3 coding sequence is TGTGCCAGCAGCTGGGGCTTGGGGCCTGAAGCTTTCTTT. Amino acid sequence: CASSWGLGPEAFF.